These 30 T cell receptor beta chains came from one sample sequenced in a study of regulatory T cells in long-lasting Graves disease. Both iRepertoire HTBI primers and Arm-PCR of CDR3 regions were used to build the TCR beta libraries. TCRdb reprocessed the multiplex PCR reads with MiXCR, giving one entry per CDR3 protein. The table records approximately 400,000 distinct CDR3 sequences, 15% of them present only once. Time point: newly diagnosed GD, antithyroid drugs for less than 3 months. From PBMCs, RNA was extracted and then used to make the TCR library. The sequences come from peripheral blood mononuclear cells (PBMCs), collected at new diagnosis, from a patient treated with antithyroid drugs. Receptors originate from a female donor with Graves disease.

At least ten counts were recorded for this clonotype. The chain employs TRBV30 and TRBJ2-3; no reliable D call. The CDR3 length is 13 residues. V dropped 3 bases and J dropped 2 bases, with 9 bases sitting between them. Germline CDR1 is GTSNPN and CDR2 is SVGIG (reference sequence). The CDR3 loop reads CAWSPVNTDTQYF. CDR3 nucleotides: TGTGCCTGGAGCCCCGTAAACACAGATACGCAGTATTTT.

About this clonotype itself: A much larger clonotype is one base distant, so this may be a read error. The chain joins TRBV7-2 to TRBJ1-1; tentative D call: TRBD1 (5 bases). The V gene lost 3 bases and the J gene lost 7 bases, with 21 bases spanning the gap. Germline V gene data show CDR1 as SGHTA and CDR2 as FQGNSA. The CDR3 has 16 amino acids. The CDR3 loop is CASSFRPQGALIEAFF. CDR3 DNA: TGTGCCAGCAGCTTTCGCCCGCAGGGTGCCCTCATTGAAGCTTTCTTT.

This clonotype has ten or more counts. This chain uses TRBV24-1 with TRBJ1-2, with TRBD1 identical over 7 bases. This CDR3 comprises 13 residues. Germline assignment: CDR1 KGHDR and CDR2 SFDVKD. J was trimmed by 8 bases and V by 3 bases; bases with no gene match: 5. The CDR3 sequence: CATSDTAGGGYTF. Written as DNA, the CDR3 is TGTGCCACCAGTGATACGGCAGGGGGGGGCTACACCTTC.

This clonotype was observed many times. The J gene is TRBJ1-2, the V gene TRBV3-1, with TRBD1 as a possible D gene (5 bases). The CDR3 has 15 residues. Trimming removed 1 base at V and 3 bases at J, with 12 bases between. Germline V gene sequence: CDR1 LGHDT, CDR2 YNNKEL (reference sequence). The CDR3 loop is CASSQGPGPDYGYTF. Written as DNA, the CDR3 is TGTGCCAGCAGCCAAGGCCCGGGGCCCGACTATGGCTACACCTTC.

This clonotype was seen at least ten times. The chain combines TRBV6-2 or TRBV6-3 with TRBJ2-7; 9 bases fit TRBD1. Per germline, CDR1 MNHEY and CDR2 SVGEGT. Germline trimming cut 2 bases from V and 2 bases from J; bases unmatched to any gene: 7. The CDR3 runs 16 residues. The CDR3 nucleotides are TGTGCCAGCAGTTACGCGGGGACAGGGCCAGCCTACGAGCAGTACTTC. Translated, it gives CASSYAGTGPAYEQYF.

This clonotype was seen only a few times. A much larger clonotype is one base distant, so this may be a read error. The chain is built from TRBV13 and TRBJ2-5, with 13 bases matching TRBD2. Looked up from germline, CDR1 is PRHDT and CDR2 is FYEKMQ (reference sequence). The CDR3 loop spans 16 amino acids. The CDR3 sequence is CASSPSGLAGEEAQYF. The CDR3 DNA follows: TGTGCCAGCAGCCCCTCCGGACTAGCGGGAGAAGAGGCCCAGTACTTC. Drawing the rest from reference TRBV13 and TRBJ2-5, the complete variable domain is AAGVIQSPRHLIKEKRETATLKCYPIPRHDTVYWYQQGPGQDPQFLISFYEKMQSDKGSIPDRFSAQQFSDYHSELNMSSLELGDSALYFCASSPSGLAGEEAQYFGPGTRLLVL.

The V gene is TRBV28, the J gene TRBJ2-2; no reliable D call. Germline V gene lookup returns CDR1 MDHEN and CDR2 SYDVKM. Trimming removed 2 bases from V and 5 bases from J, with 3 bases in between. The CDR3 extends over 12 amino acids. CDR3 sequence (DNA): TGTGCCAGCAGTTTACAGACCGGGGAGCTGTTTTTT. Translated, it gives CASSLQTGELFF.

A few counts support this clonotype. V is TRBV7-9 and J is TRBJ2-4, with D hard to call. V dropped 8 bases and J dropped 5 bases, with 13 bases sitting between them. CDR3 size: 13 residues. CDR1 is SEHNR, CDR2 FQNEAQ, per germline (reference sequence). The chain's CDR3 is CASDTIPQNIQYF. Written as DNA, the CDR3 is TGTGCCAGCGATACTATACCGCAAAACATTCAGTACTTC.

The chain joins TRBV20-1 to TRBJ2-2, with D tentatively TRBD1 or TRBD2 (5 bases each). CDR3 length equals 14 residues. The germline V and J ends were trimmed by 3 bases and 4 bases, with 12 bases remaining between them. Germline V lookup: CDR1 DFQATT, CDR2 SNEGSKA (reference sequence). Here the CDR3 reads CSARGVEGTGELFF. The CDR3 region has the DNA TGCAGTGCTAGGGGGGTTGAGGGCACCGGGGAGCTGTTTTTT.

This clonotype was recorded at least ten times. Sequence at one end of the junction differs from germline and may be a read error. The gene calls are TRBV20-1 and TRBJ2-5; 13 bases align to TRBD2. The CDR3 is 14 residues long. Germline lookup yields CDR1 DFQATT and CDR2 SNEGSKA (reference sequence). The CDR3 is CSARGTSGVETQYF. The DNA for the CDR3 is TGCAGTGCCAGAGGGACTAGCGGGGTGGAGACCCAGTACTTC.

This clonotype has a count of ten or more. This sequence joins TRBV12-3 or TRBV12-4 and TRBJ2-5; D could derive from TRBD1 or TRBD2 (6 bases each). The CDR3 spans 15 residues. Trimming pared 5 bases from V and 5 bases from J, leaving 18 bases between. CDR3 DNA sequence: TGTGCCAGCAGTCCTTTCGTGGGGGCGGGGGAGACCCAGTACTTC. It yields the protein CASSPFVGAGETQYF.

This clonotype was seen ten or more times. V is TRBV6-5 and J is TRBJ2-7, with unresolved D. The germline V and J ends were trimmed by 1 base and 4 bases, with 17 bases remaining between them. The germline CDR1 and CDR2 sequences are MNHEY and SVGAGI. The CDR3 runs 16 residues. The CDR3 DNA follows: TGTGCCAGCAGTTACTTAGGCGGACCCAAACATTACGAGCAGTACTTC. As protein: CASSYLGGPKHYEQYF.

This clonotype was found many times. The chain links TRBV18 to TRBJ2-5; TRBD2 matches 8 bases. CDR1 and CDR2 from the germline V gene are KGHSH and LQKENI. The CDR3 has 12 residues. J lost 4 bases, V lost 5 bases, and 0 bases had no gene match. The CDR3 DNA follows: TGTGCCAGCTCAGCGGGGGGAGAGACCCAGTACTTC. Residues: CASSAGGETQYF.

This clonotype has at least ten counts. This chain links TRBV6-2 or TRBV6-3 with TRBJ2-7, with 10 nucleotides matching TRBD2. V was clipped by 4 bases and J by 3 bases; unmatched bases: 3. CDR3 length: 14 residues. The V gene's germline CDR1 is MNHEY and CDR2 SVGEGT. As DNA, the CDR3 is TGTGCCAGCAGTTTAGCGGGAGGACTCTACGAGCAGTACTTC. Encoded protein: CASSLAGGLYEQYF.

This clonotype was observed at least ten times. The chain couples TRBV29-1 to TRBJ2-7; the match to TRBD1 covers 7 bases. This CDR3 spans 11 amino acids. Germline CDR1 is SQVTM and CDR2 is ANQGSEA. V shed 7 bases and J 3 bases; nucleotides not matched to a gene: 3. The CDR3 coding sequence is TGCAGCGGAGGACAGGACTACGAGCAGTACTTC. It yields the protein CSGGQDYEQYF.

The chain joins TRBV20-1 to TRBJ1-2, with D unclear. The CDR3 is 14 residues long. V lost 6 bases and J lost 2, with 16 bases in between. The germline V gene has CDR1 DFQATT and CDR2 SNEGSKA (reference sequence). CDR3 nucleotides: TGCAGTGCCGATACAACGCAGGCCAACTATGGCTACACCTTC. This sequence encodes CSADTTQANYGYTF.

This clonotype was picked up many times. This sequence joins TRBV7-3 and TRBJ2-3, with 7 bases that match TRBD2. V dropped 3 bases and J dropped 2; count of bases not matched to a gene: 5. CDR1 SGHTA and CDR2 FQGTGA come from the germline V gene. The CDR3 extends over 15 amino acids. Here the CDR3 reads CASSFKGGPTDTQYF. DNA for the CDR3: TGTGCCAGCAGCTTCAAGGGAGGGCCCACAGATACGCAGTATTTT.

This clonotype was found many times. CDR3 residues: CASRQVNEQFF. The DNA of the CDR3 is TGTGCCAGCAGACAGGTCAATGAGCAGTTCTTC. The chain links TRBV28 to TRBJ2-1, with D possibly matching TRBD1 (5 bases). Trimming left V 6 bases short and J 6 bases short, with 6 bases between. The germline CDR1 and CDR2 sequences are MDHEN and SYDVKM. The CDR3 contains 11 residues.

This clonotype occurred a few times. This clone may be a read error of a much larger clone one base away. This CDR3 is CASTLSMNTEASF. CDR3 nucleotide sequence: TGTGCCAGCACCTTATCCATGAACACTGAAGCTTCCTTT. The chain is built from TRBV6-1 and TRBJ1-1, with D unresolved. The CDR3 length is 13 residues. Germline V lookup: CDR1 MNHNS, CDR2 SASEGT.

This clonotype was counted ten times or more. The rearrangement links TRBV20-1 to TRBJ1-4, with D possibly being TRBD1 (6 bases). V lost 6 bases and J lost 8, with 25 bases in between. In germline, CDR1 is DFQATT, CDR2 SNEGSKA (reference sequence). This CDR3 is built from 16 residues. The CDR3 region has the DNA TGCAGTGCAAGGACGGGGGGTTCAGGGGCTGGCGAAAAACTGTTTTTT. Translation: CSARTGGSGAGEKLFF.

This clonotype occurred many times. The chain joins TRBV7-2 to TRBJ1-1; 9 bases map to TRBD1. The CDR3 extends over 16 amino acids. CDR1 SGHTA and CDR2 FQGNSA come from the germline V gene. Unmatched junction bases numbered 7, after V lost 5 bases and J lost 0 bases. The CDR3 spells CASSPDRGFMNTEAFF. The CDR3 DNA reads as TGTGCCAGCAGCCCGGACAGGGGATTCATGAACACTGAAGCTTTCTTT. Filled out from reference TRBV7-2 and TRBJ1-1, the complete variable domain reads GAGVSQSPSNKVTEKGKDVELRCDPISGHTALYWYRQSLGQGLEFLIYFQGNSAPDKSGLPSDRFSAERTGGSVSTLTIQRTQQEDSAVYLCASSPDRGFMNTEAFFGQGTRLTVV.

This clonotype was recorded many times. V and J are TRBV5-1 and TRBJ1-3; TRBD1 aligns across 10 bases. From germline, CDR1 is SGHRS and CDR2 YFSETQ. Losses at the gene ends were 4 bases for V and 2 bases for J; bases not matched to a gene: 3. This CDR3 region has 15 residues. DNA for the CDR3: TGCGCCAGCAGCACCGGACAGGGGGCTGGAAACACCATATATTTT. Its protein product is CASSTGQGAGNTIYF.

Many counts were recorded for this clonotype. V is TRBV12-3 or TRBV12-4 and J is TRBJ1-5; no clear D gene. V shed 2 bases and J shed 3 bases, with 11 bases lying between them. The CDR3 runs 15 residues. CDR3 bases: TGTGCCAGCAGTTTACATGCCTTCGTCAATCAGCCCCAGCATTTT. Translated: CASSLHAFVNQPQHF.

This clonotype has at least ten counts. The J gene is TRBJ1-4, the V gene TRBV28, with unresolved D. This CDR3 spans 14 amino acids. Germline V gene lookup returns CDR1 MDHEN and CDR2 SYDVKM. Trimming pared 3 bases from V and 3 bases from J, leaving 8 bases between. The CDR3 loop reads CASSFGIPNEKLFF. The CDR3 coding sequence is TGTGCCAGCAGTTTTGGGATACCTAATGAAAAACTGTTTTTT.

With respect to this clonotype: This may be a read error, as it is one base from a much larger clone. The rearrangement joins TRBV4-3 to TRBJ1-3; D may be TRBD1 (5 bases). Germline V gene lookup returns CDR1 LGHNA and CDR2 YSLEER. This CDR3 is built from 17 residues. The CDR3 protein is CAGSQGRGRISGNTIYF. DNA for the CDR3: TGCGCCGGCAGCCAAGGCCGGGGGAGGATCTCTGGAAACACCATATATTTT.

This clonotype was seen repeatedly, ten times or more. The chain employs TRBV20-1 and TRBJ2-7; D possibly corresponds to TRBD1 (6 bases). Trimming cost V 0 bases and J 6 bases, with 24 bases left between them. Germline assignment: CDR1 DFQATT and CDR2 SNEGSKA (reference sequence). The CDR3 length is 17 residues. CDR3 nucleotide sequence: TGCAGTGCTAGAGATCCCCAAGGAACAGGGTATCTCGGCGAGCAGTACTTC. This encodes CSARDPQGTGYLGEQYF.

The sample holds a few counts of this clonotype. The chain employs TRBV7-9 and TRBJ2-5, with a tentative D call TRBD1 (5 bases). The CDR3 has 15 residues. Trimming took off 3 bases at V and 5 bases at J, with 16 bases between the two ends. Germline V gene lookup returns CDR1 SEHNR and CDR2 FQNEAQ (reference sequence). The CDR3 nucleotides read TGTGCCAGCAGCTTTACATTCAGGGCCGACGAGACCCAGTACTTC. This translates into CASSFTFRADETQYF.

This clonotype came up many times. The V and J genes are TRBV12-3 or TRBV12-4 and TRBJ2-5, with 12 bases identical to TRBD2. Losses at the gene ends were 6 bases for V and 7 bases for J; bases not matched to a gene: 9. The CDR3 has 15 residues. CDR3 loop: CASSTSTSGSTTQYF. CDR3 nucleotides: TGTGCCAGCAGCACCTCGACTAGCGGGAGCACGACCCAGTACTTC.

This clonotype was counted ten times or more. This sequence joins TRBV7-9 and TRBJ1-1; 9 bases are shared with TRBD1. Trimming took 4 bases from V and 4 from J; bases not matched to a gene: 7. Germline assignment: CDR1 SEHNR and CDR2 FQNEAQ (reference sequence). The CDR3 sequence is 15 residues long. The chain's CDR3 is CASSSWGQGATEAFF. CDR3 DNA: TGTGCCAGCAGCTCATGGGGACAGGGTGCCACTGAAGCTTTCTTT.

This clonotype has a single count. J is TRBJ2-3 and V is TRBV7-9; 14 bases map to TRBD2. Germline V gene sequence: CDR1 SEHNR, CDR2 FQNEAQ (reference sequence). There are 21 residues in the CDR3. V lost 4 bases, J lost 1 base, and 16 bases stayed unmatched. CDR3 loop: CASSSPRRLAGGPWGTDTQYF. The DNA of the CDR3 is TGTGCCAGCAGCTCTCCGCGTCGACTAGCGGGAGGGCCTTGGGGCACAGATACGCAGTATTTT.